This record covers a single T cell receptor beta chain. Its antigen is not known. This sample was taken from a study of beta chain features in type 1 diabetes. Study outcomes and limitations: There was a moderate but significant shortening of TCRB CDR3s in all four CD4+ subsets of Type 1 diabetes patients.

Trimming cost V 4 bases and J 1 base, with 17 bases left between them. From germline, CDR1 is MNHNS and CDR2 SASEGT. The CDR3 is made up of 17 amino acids. Investigators reverse transcribed all isolated RNA, so they sequenced expressed TCRB transcripts. Using immunoSEQ multiplex PCR, the repertoire was profiled, and TCRdb retains in-frame clones only, with some absent. The sample has under 850,000 clones, around 15% seen once; the top ten hold approximately 0.022%. The TCR comes from a man between 18 and 29 years old with type 1 diabetes. This rearrangement joins TRBV6-1 to TRBJ2-1, with D perhaps matching TRBD1 or TRBD2 (6 bases each). The sequenced material came from naive CD4+ T cells from blood. The CDR3 DNA reads as TGTGCCAGCAGTGTCGGGAGAGGGACAAATTCCTACAATGAGCAGTTCTTC. Amino acid sequence: CASSVGRGTNSYNEQFF.